A selection of T cell receptor beta chains follows, all from one sample in a study of tumor-infiltrating lymphocytes in glioblastoma multiforme. One entry per CDR3 protein results from TCRdb running MiXCR on the multiplex PCR reads. In the table there are approximately 20,000 distinct CDR3 sequences, 55% to 75% of which are singletons. Specimen: peripheral blood. These receptor sequences come from a male donor with glioblastoma. Both conserved end residues are part of each CDR3. The D gene is left open where the match is weak. Size values are once, few and many counts, or a class for expanded clones, and some rows have none.

d_call: TRBD2; clone_size: -; j_call: TRBJ2-4; v_call: TRBV4-1; cdr3_nt: TGCGCCAGCAGCCAAGAGAGAGTAGCGGGGGGGTTTGACATTCAGCACTTC; cdr3_aa: CASSQERVAGGFDIQHF
d_call: -; clone_size: -; j_call: TRBJ2-3; v_call: TRBV11-2; cdr3_nt: TGTGCCAGCAGCTCTTCTTATACGCAGTATTTC; cdr3_aa: CASSSSYTQYF
d_call: -; clone_size: -; j_call: TRBJ2-7; v_call: TRBV11-2; cdr3_nt: TGTGCCAGCAGCCCCGGAGAAACTTACGAGCAGTACTTC; cdr3_aa: CASSPGETYEQYF
d_call: -; clone_size: -; j_call: TRBJ2-3; v_call: TRBV11-2; cdr3_nt: TGTGCCAGCAACTTACATCCTGTAAACACTAGCACAGATACGCAGTATTTT; cdr3_aa: CASNLHPVNTSTDTQYF
d_call: -; clone_size: -; j_call: TRBJ2-5; v_call: TRBV6-2/TRBV6-3; cdr3_nt: TGTGCCAGCAGTTACGGTGTTCTTCCCGAGACCCAGTACTTC; cdr3_aa: CASSYGVLPETQYF
d_call: -; clone_size: -; j_call: TRBJ2-1; v_call: TRBV20-1; cdr3_nt: TGCAGTGCTAGGCGGCAAAATGAGCAGTTCTTC; cdr3_aa: CSARRQNEQFF
d_call: TRBD2; clone_size: few; j_call: TRBJ2-7; v_call: TRBV11-2; cdr3_nt: TGCGCCAGCAGCATAGGGACTGGCGGGAGGCCAAGCTCCTACGAGCAGTACTTC; cdr3_aa: CASSIGTGGRPSSYEQYF
d_call: TRBD2; clone_size: many; j_call: TRBJ2-3; v_call: TRBV29-1; cdr3_nt: TGCAGCGTTGGCAGGACTAGCGGAACAGATACGCAGTATTTT; cdr3_aa: CSVGRTSGTDTQYF
d_call: -; clone_size: large; j_call: TRBJ2-6; v_call: TRBV11-1; cdr3_nt: TGTGCCAGCAGCTTAGGTCCCGGGACTGGGGCCAACGTCCTGACTTTC; cdr3_aa: CASSLGPGTGANVLTF
d_call: -; clone_size: few; j_call: TRBJ2-1; v_call: TRBV11-1; cdr3_nt: TGTGCCAGCAGCTCAGTGGGGGTATACAATGAGCAGTTCTTC; cdr3_aa: CASSSVGVYNEQFF
d_call: -; clone_size: few; j_call: TRBJ2-7; v_call: TRBV20-1; cdr3_nt: TGCAGTGCTAGAGAGAGAACAGGGATCCCCTACGAGCAGTACTTC; cdr3_aa: CSARERTGIPYEQYF
d_call: TRBD1; clone_size: -; j_call: TRBJ2-5; v_call: TRBV12-3/TRBV12-4; cdr3_nt: TGTGCCAGCAGTTCCGGACAGGTCGGAGAGACCCAGTACTTC; cdr3_aa: CASSSGQVGETQYF
d_call: -; clone_size: -; j_call: TRBJ2-7; v_call: TRBV6-5; cdr3_nt: TGTGCCAGCAGTTACTCGATGCCCGACAGCCCCTACGAGCAGTACTTC; cdr3_aa: CASSYSMPDSPYEQYF
d_call: -; clone_size: few; j_call: TRBJ1-5; v_call: TRBV11-2; cdr3_nt: TGTGCCAGCAGCTCGCTTCAGGGAAATCAGCCCCAGCATTTT; cdr3_aa: CASSSLQGNQPQHF
d_call: TRBD1; clone_size: -; j_call: TRBJ2-2; v_call: TRBV29-1; cdr3_nt: TGCAGCGGAGGGACAGGGATGAACACCGGGGAGCTGTCTTTT; cdr3_aa: CSGGTGMNTGELSF
d_call: -; clone_size: -; j_call: TRBJ2-1; v_call: TRBV20-1; cdr3_nt: TGCTGTGCCGTTTGGGGCCCTTCCTACAATGAGCAGTTCTTC; cdr3_aa: CCAVWGPSYNEQFF
d_call: TRBD1; clone_size: -; j_call: TRBJ2-4; v_call: TRBV6-6; cdr3_nt: TGTGCCAGCAGTGGGACAGGGGGCGCGGGCAAAAACAGTCAGTACTTC; cdr3_aa: CASSGTGGAGKNSQYF
d_call: TRBD1; clone_size: -; j_call: TRBJ2-5; v_call: TRBV11-3; cdr3_nt: TGTGCCAGCAGCCTGGGACAGGGGGAGCAAGAGACCCAGTACTTC; cdr3_aa: CASSLGQGEQETQYF
d_call: TRBD1; clone_size: once; j_call: TRBJ2-7; v_call: TRBV11-2; cdr3_nt: TGCGCCTGCAGCTCCACACAGGGGACGGTGCGGTACTTC; cdr3_aa: CACSSTQGTVRYF
d_call: -; clone_size: few; j_call: TRBJ1-2; v_call: TRBV29-1; cdr3_nt: TGCAGCGTCCCTGCGGAGGTTATTAACTATGGCTACACCTTC; cdr3_aa: CSVPAEVINYGYTF
d_call: -; clone_size: -; j_call: TRBJ2-1; v_call: TRBV11-2; cdr3_nt: TGTGCCAGCAGCGGTCCCCAGGGGCCCTTCTACAATGAGCAGTTCTTC; cdr3_aa: CASSGPQGPFYNEQFF
d_call: TRBD2; clone_size: -; j_call: TRBJ2-1; v_call: TRBV12-3/TRBV12-4; cdr3_nt: TGTGCCAGCACCTCGAGGTGGCGGGGGGGCCGTCGCAATGAGCAGTTCTTC; cdr3_aa: CASTSRWRGGRRNEQFF
d_call: -; clone_size: -; j_call: TRBJ2-3; v_call: TRBV4-2; cdr3_nt: TGTGCCAGCAGCCAAGGCCTTAGCGGACAACATACGCAGTATTTT; cdr3_aa: CASSQGLSGQHTQYF
d_call: -; clone_size: once; j_call: TRBJ1-1; v_call: TRBV12-3/TRBV12-4; cdr3_nt: TGTGCCAGCACCCTACACGGGGCAACTGAAGCTTTCTTT; cdr3_aa: CASTLHGATEAFF
d_call: -; clone_size: -; j_call: TRBJ2-2; v_call: TRBV20-1; cdr3_nt: TGCAGTGCTAGAGATCCGCGCTGGAGAGACGGGGAGCTGTTTTTT; cdr3_aa: CSARDPRWRDGELFF
d_call: TRBD2; clone_size: -; j_call: TRBJ2-1; v_call: TRBV11-2; cdr3_nt: TGTGTCAGCAGCCTAGGACTAGCGGGAGTAAGTCCTGAGGAGTTCTTC; cdr3_aa: CVSSLGLAGVSPEEFF
d_call: -; clone_size: -; j_call: TRBJ1-4; v_call: TRBV4-2; cdr3_nt: TGTGCCAGCAGCCAAGGGGGAGGGGATGAAAAACTGTTTTTT; cdr3_aa: CASSQGGGDEKLFF
d_call: TRBD2; clone_size: -; j_call: TRBJ2-1; v_call: TRBV11-2; cdr3_nt: TGTGCCAGCAGATTAGCGGGTAGCTCCTACAATGAGCAGTTCTTC; cdr3_aa: CASRLAGSSYNEQFF
d_call: -; clone_size: few; j_call: TRBJ2-1; v_call: TRBV11-2; cdr3_nt: TGTGCCAGCAGCTCCTATCCCCAAGTGGAGCGGGAGCAGTTCTTC; cdr3_aa: CASSSYPQVEREQFF
d_call: -; clone_size: -; j_call: TRBJ2-7; v_call: TRBV29-1; cdr3_nt: TGCAGCGTAGGTGACGGATCCTCCTACGAGCAGTACTTC; cdr3_aa: CSVGDGSSYEQYF
d_call: -; clone_size: medium-sized; j_call: TRBJ2-2; v_call: TRBV11-2; cdr3_nt: TGTGCCAGCAGCTCCACCGCTCGAGCCAACCACGGGGAGCTGTTTTTT; cdr3_aa: CASSSTARANHGELFF
d_call: -; clone_size: few; j_call: TRBJ2-7; v_call: TRBV20-1; cdr3_nt: TGCAGTGCTAGGGCCATCTACGAGCAGTACTTC; cdr3_aa: CSARAIYEQYF
d_call: TRBD2; clone_size: -; j_call: TRBJ2-6; v_call: TRBV6-2/TRBV6-3; cdr3_nt: TGTGCCAGCAGACTAGCGGGAGGGACCGGGGCCAACGTCCTGACTTTC; cdr3_aa: CASRLAGGTGANVLTF
d_call: -; clone_size: many; j_call: TRBJ1-2; v_call: TRBV10-3; cdr3_nt: TGTGCCATCAGTGAGGGGTTGAAGGGTTCGAGCTACACCTTC; cdr3_aa: CAISEGLKGSSYTF
d_call: -; clone_size: many; j_call: TRBJ2-1; v_call: TRBV20-1; cdr3_nt: TGCAGTGCTAGAGGGGCGGTTTCCTACAATGAGCAGTTCTTC; cdr3_aa: CSARGAVSYNEQFF
d_call: TRBD2; clone_size: -; j_call: TRBJ2-1; v_call: TRBV11-3; cdr3_nt: TGTGCCAGCAGCCGGCCGGGGGGCTCCTACAATGAGCAGTTCTTC; cdr3_aa: CASSRPGGSYNEQFF
d_call: -; clone_size: -; j_call: TRBJ2-3; v_call: TRBV20-1; cdr3_nt: TGCGGTGCTAGACGGGACTCTACGCCCACATTTACGCAGTATTTT; cdr3_aa: CGARRDSTPTFTQYF
d_call: -; clone_size: many; j_call: TRBJ1-4; v_call: TRBV4-1; cdr3_nt: TGCGCCAGCAGCCAAGATTTCCGGACAGCTAATGAAAAACTGTTTTTT; cdr3_aa: CASSQDFRTANEKLFF
d_call: -; clone_size: -; j_call: TRBJ2-1; v_call: TRBV20-1; cdr3_nt: TGCAGTGCTAGTCAGTACAGACACTACAATGAGCAGTTCTTC; cdr3_aa: CSASQYRHYNEQFF
d_call: -; clone_size: -; j_call: TRBJ2-2; v_call: TRBV11-1; cdr3_nt: TGTGCCAGCAGCTTTCAAGACGGCGGGGAGCTGTTTTTT; cdr3_aa: CASSFQDGGELFF
d_call: TRBD1; clone_size: -; j_call: TRBJ1-6; v_call: TRBV7-9; cdr3_nt: TGTGCCAGCAGCTTAAAACAGGGGGTAAGTAATTCACCCCTCCACTTT; cdr3_aa: CASSLKQGVSNSPLHF
d_call: -; clone_size: -; j_call: TRBJ2-2; v_call: TRBV12-3/TRBV12-4; cdr3_nt: TGTGCCAGCAGTTTAAACATGGGAACCGGGGAGCTGTTTTTT; cdr3_aa: CASSLNMGTGELFF
d_call: -; clone_size: -; j_call: TRBJ2-1; v_call: TRBV11-2; cdr3_nt: TGTGGCAGCAGCTTAACCGGGAATCAGCATCTCTTC; cdr3_aa: CGSSLTGNQHLF
d_call: -; clone_size: many; j_call: TRBJ2-7; v_call: TRBV4-1; cdr3_nt: TGCGCCAGCAGCCAAGGGGAGTTGGCCTACGAGCAGTACTTC; cdr3_aa: CASSQGELAYEQYF
d_call: -; clone_size: -; j_call: TRBJ2-1; v_call: TRBV11-1; cdr3_nt: TGTGCCGGCAGCCCAGGGGGGGGATACGATGAGCAGTTCTTC; cdr3_aa: CAGSPGGGYDEQFF
d_call: -; clone_size: -; j_call: TRBJ2-7; v_call: TRBV11-2; cdr3_nt: TGTGCCAGCAGCCCGAGGTCAGAGCGGATCTACGAGCAGTACTTC; cdr3_aa: CASSPRSERIYEQYF
d_call: TRBD1; clone_size: many; j_call: TRBJ1-1; v_call: TRBV29-1; cdr3_nt: TGCAGCGCGGGACAGGGCGGCACTGAAGCTTTCTTT; cdr3_aa: CSAGQGGTEAFF
d_call: -; clone_size: once; j_call: TRBJ1-2; v_call: TRBV11-2; cdr3_nt: TGTGCCAGCAGCTTAGATAGGGGGGACTATGGCCACATCTTC; cdr3_aa: CASSLDRGDYGHIF
d_call: TRBD2; clone_size: -; j_call: TRBJ2-2; v_call: TRBV12-3/TRBV12-4; cdr3_nt: TGTGCCTCCAGGACCAGCGGGAGGACCGGGGAGCTGGTTTTT; cdr3_aa: CASRTSGRTGELVF
d_call: -; clone_size: -; j_call: TRBJ2-1; v_call: TRBV6-5; cdr3_nt: TGTGCCAGCAGGCGGGGCGAGAGATTCTCGGGGCCCAATGAGCAGTTCTTC; cdr3_aa: CASRRGERFSGPNEQFF
d_call: -; clone_size: -; j_call: TRBJ1-1; v_call: TRBV11-2; cdr3_nt: TGTGCCAGCAGCCCACAGGGCATGAACACTGAAGCTTTCTTT; cdr3_aa: CASSPQGMNTEAFF
d_call: -; clone_size: -; j_call: TRBJ2-6; v_call: TRBV20-1; cdr3_nt: TGCAGTGCTAGCCATGGGGCGCGCGGGGCCAACGTCCTGACTTTC; cdr3_aa: CSASHGARGANVLTF